The source of this TCR beta chain is a study of shared T cell receptors in the human thymus. Data came from immunoSEQ multiplex PCR; TCRdb stores just in-frame clones and leaves some out. The sample holds hundreds of thousands of clones, 88% seen once. CDR1 and CDR2 (germline): LGHNA, YNFKEQ. The length of the CDR3 is 20 residues. The V gene end was trimmed by 0 bases and the J gene end by 0 bases; junction bases not matched to a gene: 13. These data also formed part of another study, on human thymus T cells. Per that paper: Donors were healthy Finnish babies undergoing corrective operations for congenital heart defects. Thymus tissue was removed during corrective cardiac surgery. Gene usage for V and J segments appeared biased in thymic and blood repertoires. Related research found strongly overlapping thymic repertoires in unrelated individuals.

The receptor comes from a boy under three years old with a congenital heart defect. The rearrangement joins TRBV4-2 to TRBJ2-7; 11 bases map to TRBD2. The sequenced sample consisted of thymocytes. This chain's CDR3 is CASSQDLSLAGEGDSYEQYF. The DNA for the CDR3 is TGTGCCAGCAGCCAAGATTTATCACTAGCGGGAGAGGGGGACTCCTACGAGCAGTACTTC.